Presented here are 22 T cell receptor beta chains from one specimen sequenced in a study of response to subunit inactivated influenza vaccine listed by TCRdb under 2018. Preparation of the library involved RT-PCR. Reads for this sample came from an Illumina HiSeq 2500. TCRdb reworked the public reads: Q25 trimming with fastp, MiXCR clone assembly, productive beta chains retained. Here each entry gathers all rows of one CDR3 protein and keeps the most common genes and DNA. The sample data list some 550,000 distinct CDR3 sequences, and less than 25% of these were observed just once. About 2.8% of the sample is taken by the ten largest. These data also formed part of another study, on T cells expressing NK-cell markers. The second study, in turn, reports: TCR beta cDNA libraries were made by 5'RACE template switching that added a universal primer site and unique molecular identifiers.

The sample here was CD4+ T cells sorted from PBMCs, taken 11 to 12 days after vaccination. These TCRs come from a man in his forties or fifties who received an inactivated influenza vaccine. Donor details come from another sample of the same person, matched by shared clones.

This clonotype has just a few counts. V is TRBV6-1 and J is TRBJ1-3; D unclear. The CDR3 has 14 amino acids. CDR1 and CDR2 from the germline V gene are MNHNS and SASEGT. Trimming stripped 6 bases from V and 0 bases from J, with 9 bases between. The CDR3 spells CASRDVNSGNTIYF. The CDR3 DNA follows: TGTGCCAGCAGAGATGTTAACTCTGGAAACACCATATATTTT.

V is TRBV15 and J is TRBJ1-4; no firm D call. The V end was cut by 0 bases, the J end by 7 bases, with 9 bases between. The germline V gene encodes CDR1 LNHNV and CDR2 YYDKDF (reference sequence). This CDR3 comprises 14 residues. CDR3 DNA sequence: TGTGCCACCAGCAGAGATTGGGGTGTTGAAAAACTGTTTTTT. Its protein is CATSRDWGVEKLFF.

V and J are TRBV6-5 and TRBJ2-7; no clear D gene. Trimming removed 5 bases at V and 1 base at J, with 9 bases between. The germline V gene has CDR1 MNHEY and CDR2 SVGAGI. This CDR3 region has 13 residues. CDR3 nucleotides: TGTGCCAGCAGTACTGGAAAATCCTACGAGCAGTACTTC. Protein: CASSTGKSYEQYF.

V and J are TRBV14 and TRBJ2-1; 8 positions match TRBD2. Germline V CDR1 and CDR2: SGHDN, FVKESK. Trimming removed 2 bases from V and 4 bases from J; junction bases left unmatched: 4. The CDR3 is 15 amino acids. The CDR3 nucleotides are TGTGCCAGCAGCCAACTTCCGGGAGGGTACAATGAGCAGTTCTTC. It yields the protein CASSQLPGGYNEQFF.

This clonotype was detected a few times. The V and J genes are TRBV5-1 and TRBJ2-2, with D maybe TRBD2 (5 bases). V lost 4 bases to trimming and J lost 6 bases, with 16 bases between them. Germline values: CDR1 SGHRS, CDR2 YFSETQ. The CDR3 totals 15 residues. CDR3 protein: CASSQLGSDAGELFF. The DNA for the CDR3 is TGCGCCAGCAGCCAACTAGGGTCCGACGCCGGGGAGCTGTTTTTT.

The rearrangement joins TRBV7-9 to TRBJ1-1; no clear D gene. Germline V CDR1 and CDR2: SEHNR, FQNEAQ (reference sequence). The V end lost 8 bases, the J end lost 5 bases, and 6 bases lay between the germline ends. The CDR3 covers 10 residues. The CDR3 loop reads CASDGTEAFF. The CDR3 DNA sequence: TGTGCCAGCGACGGGACTGAAGCTTTCTTT.

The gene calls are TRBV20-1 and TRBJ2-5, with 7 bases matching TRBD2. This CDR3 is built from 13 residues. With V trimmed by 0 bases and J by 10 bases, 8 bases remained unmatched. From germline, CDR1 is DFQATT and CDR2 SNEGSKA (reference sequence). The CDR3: CSARDFRGVIQYF. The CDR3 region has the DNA TGCAGTGCTAGAGATTTTCGGGGGGTTATCCAGTACTTC.

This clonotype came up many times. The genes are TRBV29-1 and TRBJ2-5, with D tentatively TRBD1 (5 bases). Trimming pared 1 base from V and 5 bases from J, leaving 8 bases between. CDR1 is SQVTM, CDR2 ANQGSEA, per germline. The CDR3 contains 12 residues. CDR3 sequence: CSVEASGETQYF. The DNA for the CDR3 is TGCAGCGTTGAAGCCTCAGGGGAGACCCAGTACTTC.

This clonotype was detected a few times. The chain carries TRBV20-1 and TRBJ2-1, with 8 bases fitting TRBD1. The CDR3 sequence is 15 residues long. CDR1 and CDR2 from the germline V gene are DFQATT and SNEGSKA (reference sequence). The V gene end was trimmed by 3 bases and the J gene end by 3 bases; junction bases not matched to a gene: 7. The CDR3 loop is CSARSQGALYNEQFF. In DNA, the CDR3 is TGCAGTGCTAGGTCCCAGGGGGCCCTCTACAATGAGCAGTTCTTC.

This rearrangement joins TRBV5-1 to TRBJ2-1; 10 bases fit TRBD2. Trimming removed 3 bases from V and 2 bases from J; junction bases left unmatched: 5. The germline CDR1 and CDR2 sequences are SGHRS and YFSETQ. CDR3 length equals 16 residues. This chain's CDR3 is CASSYSGGAAYNEQFF. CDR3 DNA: TGCGCCAGCAGCTACAGCGGGGGGGCGGCCTACAATGAGCAGTTCTTC.

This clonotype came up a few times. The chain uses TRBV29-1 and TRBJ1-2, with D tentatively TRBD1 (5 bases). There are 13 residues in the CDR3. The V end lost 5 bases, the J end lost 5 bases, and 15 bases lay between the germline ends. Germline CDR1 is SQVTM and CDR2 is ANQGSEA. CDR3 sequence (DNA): TGCAGCGTTTTCTTGGGGCCGACGTATGGCTACACCTTC. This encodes CSVFLGPTYGYTF.

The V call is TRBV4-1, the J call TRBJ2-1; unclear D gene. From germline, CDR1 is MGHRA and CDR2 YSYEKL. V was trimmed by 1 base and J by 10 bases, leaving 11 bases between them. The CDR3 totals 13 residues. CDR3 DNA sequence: TGCGCCAGCAGCCAAGGATATCGACGGGAGCAGTTCTTC. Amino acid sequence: CASSQGYRREQFF.

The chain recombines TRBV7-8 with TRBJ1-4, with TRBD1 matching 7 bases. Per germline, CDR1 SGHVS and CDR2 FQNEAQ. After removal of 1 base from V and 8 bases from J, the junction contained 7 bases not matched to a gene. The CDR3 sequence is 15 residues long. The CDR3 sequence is CASSLGAGGAEKLFF. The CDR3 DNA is TGTGCCAGCAGCTTAGGGGCAGGGGGAGCAGAAAAACTGTTTTTT.

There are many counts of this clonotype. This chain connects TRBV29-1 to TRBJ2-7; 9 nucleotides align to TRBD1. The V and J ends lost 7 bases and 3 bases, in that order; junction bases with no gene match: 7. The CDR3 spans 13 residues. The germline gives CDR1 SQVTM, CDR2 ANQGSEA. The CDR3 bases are TGCAGCGCTACGGGACAGGGTCTCTACGAGCAGTACTTC. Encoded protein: CSATGQGLYEQYF.

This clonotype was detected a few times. As DNA, the CDR3 is TGCGCCAGCAATGACAGGGGGGGCACAGATACGCAGTATTTT. Residues: CASNDRGGTDTQYF. This chain links TRBV5-1 with TRBJ2-3; the match to TRBD1 covers 9 bases. V lost 6 bases, J lost 1 base, and 3 bases stayed unmatched. Germline V CDR1 and CDR2: SGHRS, YFSETQ. CDR3 length: 14 amino acids. The full variable domain, rest sourced from reference TRBV5-1 and TRBJ2-3, is KAGVTQTPRYLIKTRGQQVTLSCSPISGHRSVSWYQQTPGQGLQFLFEYFSETQRNKGNFPGRFSGRQFSNSRSEMNVSTLELGDSALYLCASNDRGGTDTQYFGPGTRLTVL.

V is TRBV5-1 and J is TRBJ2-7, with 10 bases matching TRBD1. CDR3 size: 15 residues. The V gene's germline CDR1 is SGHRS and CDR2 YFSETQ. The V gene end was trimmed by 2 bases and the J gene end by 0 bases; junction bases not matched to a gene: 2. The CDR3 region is CASSFRTGGSYEQYF. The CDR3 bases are TGCGCCAGCAGCTTCCGGACAGGGGGCTCCTACGAGCAGTACTTC. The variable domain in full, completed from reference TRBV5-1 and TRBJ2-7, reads KAGVTQTPRYLIKTRGQQVTLSCSPISGHRSVSWYQQTPGQGLQFLFEYFSETQRNKGNFPGRFSGRQFSNSRSEMNVSTLELGDSALYLCASSFRTGGSYEQYFGPGTRLTVT.

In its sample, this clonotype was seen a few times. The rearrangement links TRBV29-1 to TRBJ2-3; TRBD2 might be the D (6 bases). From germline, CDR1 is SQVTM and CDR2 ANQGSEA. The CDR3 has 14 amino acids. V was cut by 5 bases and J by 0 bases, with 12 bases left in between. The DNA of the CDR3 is TGCAGCGTTCTTGTGAGCGGGAGCACAGATACGCAGTATTTT. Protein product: CSVLVSGSTDTQYF.

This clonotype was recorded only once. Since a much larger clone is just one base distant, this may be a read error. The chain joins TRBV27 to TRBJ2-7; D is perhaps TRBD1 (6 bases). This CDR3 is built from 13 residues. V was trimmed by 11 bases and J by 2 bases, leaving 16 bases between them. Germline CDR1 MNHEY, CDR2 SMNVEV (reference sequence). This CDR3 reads CARAGTPAYEQYF. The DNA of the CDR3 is TGTGCCCGCGCAGGGACACCAGCCTACGAGCAGTACTTC.

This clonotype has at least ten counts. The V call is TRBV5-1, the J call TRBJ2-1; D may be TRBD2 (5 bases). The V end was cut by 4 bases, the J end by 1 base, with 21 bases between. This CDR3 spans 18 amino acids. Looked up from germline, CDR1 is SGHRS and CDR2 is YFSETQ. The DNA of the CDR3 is TGCGCCAGCAGCCGGTATCTGGTAGGAGGTCGTTCCTACAATGAGCAGTTCTTC. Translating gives CASSRYLVGGRSYNEQFF.

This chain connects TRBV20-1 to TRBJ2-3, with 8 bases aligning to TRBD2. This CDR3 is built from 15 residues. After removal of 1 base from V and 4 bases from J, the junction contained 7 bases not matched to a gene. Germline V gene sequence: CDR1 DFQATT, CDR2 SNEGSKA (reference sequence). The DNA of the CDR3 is TGCAGTGCTAGAGGTAGCGGGACCTCCCCAGATACGCAGTATTTT. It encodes CSARGSGTSPDTQYF.

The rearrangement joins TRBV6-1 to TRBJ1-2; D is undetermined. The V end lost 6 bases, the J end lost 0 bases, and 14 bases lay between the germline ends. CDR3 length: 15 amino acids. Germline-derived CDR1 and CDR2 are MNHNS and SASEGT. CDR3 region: CASRHLDGANYGYTF. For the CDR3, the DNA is TGTGCCAGCAGACACCTAGACGGAGCTAACTATGGCTACACCTTC.

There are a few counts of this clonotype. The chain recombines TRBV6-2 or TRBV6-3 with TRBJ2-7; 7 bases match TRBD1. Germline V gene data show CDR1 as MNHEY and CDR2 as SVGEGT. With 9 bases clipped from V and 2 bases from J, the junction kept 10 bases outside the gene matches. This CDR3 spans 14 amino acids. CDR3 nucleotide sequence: TGTGCCAGGGCAGACAGGGCGGTTACCTACGAGCAGTACTTC. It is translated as CARADRAVTYEQYF.